The next 23 T cell receptor beta chains were all read from a single sample in a study of identical twins. TCRdb redid the calling of the 5' RACE reads with MiXCR, one entry per CDR3 protein. The data show under 900,000 distinct CDR3 sequences, 15% to 20% seen once. The same data also contributed to another study, on T cells expressing NK-cell markers.

The sample was PBMCs. All receptors come from a woman aged 18-35 years in good health.

This chain connects TRBV6-5 to TRBJ1-1; D is ambiguous. From germline, CDR1 is MNHEY and CDR2 SVGAGI. This CDR3 contains 13 residues. Trimming removed 0 bases from V and 7 bases from J, with 9 bases in between. CDR3 DNA sequence: TGTGCCAGCAGTTACTCGACGGTTGGTGAAGCTTTCTTT. Its protein is CASSYSTVGEAFF.

This clonotype has at least ten counts. The chain uses TRBV20-1 and TRBJ2-7; 7 bases agree with TRBD1. V gave up 6 bases and J gave up 0 bases; unmatched junction bases: 14. Germline V gives CDR1 DFQATT, CDR2 SNEGSKA (reference sequence). The CDR3 consists of 16 residues. CDR3 sequence: CSALSRQGRPSYEQYF. CDR3 bases: TGCAGTGCCCTATCTCGACAGGGCCGACCCTCCTACGAGCAGTACTTC.

The chain is built from TRBV5-1 and TRBJ1-6; 7 bases fit TRBD1. V lost 5 bases to trimming and J lost 17 bases; unmatched junction nucleotides: 10. Per germline, CDR1 SGHRS and CDR2 YFSETQ. The CDR3 loop spans 12 amino acids. The CDR3 loop reads CASREGAGQFHF. CDR3 coding DNA: TGCGCCAGCAGGGAGGGGGCAGGCCAATTCCACTTT.

There are a few counts of this clonotype. The rearrangement joins TRBV12-3 or TRBV12-4 to TRBJ1-1; D ambiguous. The CDR3 sequence is 13 residues long. V lost 4 bases and J 5 bases, leaving 11 bases between the germline ends. CDR3 amino acids: CASSWVQLTEAFF. Here the CDR3 DNA reads TGTGCCAGCAGTTGGGTGCAGCTTACTGAAGCTTTCTTT.

This chain connects TRBV5-1 to TRBJ1-6; the match to TRBD1 covers 8 bases. This CDR3 has 15 amino acids. Germline V gives CDR1 SGHRS, CDR2 YFSETQ. Trimming cost V 2 bases and J 9 bases; bases outside gene matches: 7. The chain's CDR3 is CASSFGQGMASPLHF. As DNA, the CDR3 is TGCGCCAGCAGCTTCGGACAGGGTATGGCTTCACCCCTCCACTTT.

The sample holds a few counts of this clonotype. The J gene is TRBJ2-1, the V gene TRBV7-9; D is perhaps TRBD2 (6 bases). Germline V CDR1 and CDR2: SEHNR, FQNEAQ (reference sequence). V lost 8 bases, J lost 6 bases, and 11 bases lay in between. The CDR3 loop spans 12 amino acids. Here the CDR3 reads CASETGANEQFF. The DNA of the CDR3 is TGTGCCAGCGAGACGGGAGCCAATGAGCAGTTCTTC.

V gene TRBV10-2 combines with J gene TRBJ1-1; 7 bases match TRBD1. Germline V gives CDR1 WSHSY, CDR2 SAAADI. The V segment lost 3 bases and the J segment 1 base; nucleotides outside the gene matches: 5. The CDR3 length is 15 residues. In DNA form, the CDR3 reads TGCGCCAGCAGTGATACAGGGGCGGCGAACACTGAAGCTTTCTTT. This translates into CASSDTGAANTEAFF.

This clonotype has only a few counts. The CDR3 loop is CASSYSRYPTGSSYEQYF. The CDR3 DNA is TGTGCCAGCAGTTACTCGAGATACCCGACAGGGAGCTCCTACGAGCAGTACTTC. The rearrangement joins TRBV6-5 to TRBJ2-7, with TRBD1 identical over 7 bases. The V gene's germline CDR1 is MNHEY and CDR2 SVGAGI. The CDR3 extends over 18 amino acids. The trim removed 0 bases at V and 0 bases at J, leaving 11 bases unmatched.

The V call is TRBV6-5, the J call TRBJ2-1; the match to TRBD1 covers 7 bases. V shed 2 bases and J 8 bases; nucleotides not matched to a gene: 12. In germline, CDR1 is MNHEY, CDR2 SVGAGI. The CDR3 length is 16 residues. The CDR3 DNA sequence: TGTGCCAGCAGTTACAGGACAGGCGGTATTATTCATGAGCAGTTCTTC. Amino acids: CASSYRTGGIIHEQFF.

The chain joins TRBV10-3 to TRBJ2-7; D may match TRBD1 or TRBD2 (5 bases each). Trimming left V 11 bases short and J 1 base short, with 15 bases between. The CDR3 spans 13 residues. Looked up from germline, CDR1 is ENHRY and CDR2 is SYGVKD. CDR3 loop: CASRDGPSYEQYF. The CDR3 DNA reads as TGTGCCTCCCGGGACGGACCATCCTACGAGCAGTACTTC.

Only a few counts were recorded for this clonotype. The CDR3 region is CASSLEGSLGEQYF. The DNA of the CDR3 is TGTGCCAGCAGCTTAGAGGGTTCTCTGGGCGAGCAGTACTTC. This sequence joins TRBV7-9 and TRBJ2-7; no clear D. The germline V gene has CDR1 SEHNR and CDR2 FQNEAQ (reference sequence). Trimming shortened V by 1 base and J by 6 bases, and 13 bases separated the two germline ends. This CDR3 is built from 14 residues.

The sample holds many counts of this clonotype. The chain recombines TRBV7-9 with TRBJ2-1; D perhaps matches TRBD1 (5 bases). Trimming pared 5 bases from V and 8 bases from J, leaving 10 bases between. Germline V gene lookup returns CDR1 SEHNR and CDR2 FQNEAQ (reference sequence). The CDR3 runs 12 residues. The CDR3 loop reads CASSGRGDEQFF. The CDR3 nucleotides read TGTGCCAGCAGCGGAAGGGGCGATGAGCAGTTCTTC.

This clonotype was detected ten times or more. The rearrangement joins TRBV4-2 to TRBJ2-7; TRBD2 matches at 9 bases. The CDR3 contains 16 residues. Germline trimming cut 0 bases from V and 6 bases from J; bases unmatched to any gene: 9. The germline V gene encodes CDR1 LGHNA and CDR2 YNFKEQ. CDR3 nucleotides: TGTGCCAGCAGCCAAGATGAGGGCGGGGGGGCGAGCGAGCAGTACTTC. It is translated as CASSQDEGGGASEQYF.

The chain recombines TRBV12-3 or TRBV12-4 with TRBJ1-1, with 7 bases matching TRBD1. The trim removed 6 bases at V and 3 bases at J, leaving 4 bases unmatched. The CDR3 consists of 13 residues. The CDR3 loop is CASRKQGYTEAFF. DNA of the CDR3: TGTGCCAGCAGAAAACAGGGGTACACTGAAGCTTTCTTT.

This clonotype was recorded a few times. This rearrangement joins TRBV10-3 to TRBJ2-7; weak D call: TRBD2 (5 bases). CDR1 is ENHRY and CDR2 is SYGVKD in the germline V gene. V was clipped by 8 bases and J by 1 base, with 18 bases between them. The CDR3 covers 15 residues. In DNA, the CDR3 is TGTGCCATCGGGTTCGGACTGTTCCCGTCCTACGAGCAGTACTTC. Amino acids: CAIGFGLFPSYEQYF.

This clonotype was seen only a few times. This chain joins TRBV20-1 and TRBJ2-2, with D perhaps matching TRBD2 (5 bases). The CDR3 covers 12 residues. The germline CDR1 and CDR2 sequences are DFQATT and SNEGSKA (reference sequence). Trimming pared 6 bases from V and 3 bases from J, leaving 8 bases between. In DNA, the CDR3 is TGCAGTGCCGGGGAGTACACCGGGGAGCTGTTTTTT. Translated, it gives CSAGEYTGELFF.

This chain joins TRBV11-2 and TRBJ2-1; TRBD2 aligns across 10 bases. Germline CDR1 is SGHAT and CDR2 is FQNNGV. V shed 5 bases, J shed 1 base, and the junction held 14 bases outside the gene matches. The CDR3 covers 19 residues. This CDR3 reads CASSPGWLAGVQSYNEQFF. In DNA form, the CDR3 reads TGTGCCAGCAGCCCAGGCTGGCTAGCGGGAGTTCAATCCTACAATGAGCAGTTCTTC.

There are a few counts of this clonotype. The CDR3 region is CASLLAGVITGELFF. The CDR3, as DNA: TGTGCCAGCCTTTTAGCGGGAGTGATCACCGGGGAGCTGTTTTTT. The genes are TRBV7-2 and TRBJ2-2; 9 positions agree with TRBD2. Germline CDR1 SGHTA, CDR2 FQGNSA. The junction had 8 bases not matched to a gene; V was cut back by 8 bases and J by 4 bases. This CDR3 is 15 amino acids long.

The chain joins TRBV25-1 to TRBJ2-7; D unresolved. Trimming stripped 2 bases from V and 7 bases from J, with 6 bases between. Germline CDR1 is MGHDK and CDR2 is SYGVNS. The CDR3 contains 11 residues. The CDR3 spells CASSEVWEQYF. DNA of the CDR3: TGTGCCAGCAGTGAAGTCTGGGAGCAGTACTTC.

In this sample, this clonotype turned up many times. The rearrangement links TRBV20-1 to TRBJ1-5; D not resolved. CDR1 is DFQATT, CDR2 SNEGSKA, per germline (reference sequence). Deletions cut 2 bases from V and 2 bases from J, with 10 bases between. The CDR3 runs 14 residues. The CDR3 coding sequence is TGCAGTGCTAGACGTCGCGGGGGCAATCAGCCCCAGCATTTT. As protein: CSARRRGGNQPQHF.

This clonotype was seen only a few times. The genes are TRBV12-3 or TRBV12-4 and TRBJ2-1; possible D gene TRBD2, 5 bases. CDR3 length: 12 residues. With 3 bases removed from V and 15 bases from J, the gap between germline ends came to 15 bases. CDR3 protein: CASSFLGSSPFF. In DNA, the CDR3 is TGTGCCAGCAGTTTCCTTGGGTCTAGCCCGTTCTTC.

V and J are TRBV5-1 and TRBJ2-1, with D possibly being TRBD2 (5 bases). Germline V CDR1 and CDR2: SGHRS, YFSETQ. The CDR3 has 14 amino acids. Trimming removed 0 bases from V and 8 bases from J, with 12 bases in between. The CDR3 reads CASSLVRAGDEQFF. CDR3 DNA sequence: TGCGCCAGCAGCTTGGTTCGGGCCGGGGATGAGCAGTTCTTC. Supplemented by reference TRBV5-1 and TRBJ2-1, the full variable domain reads KAGVTQTPRYLIKTRGQQVTLSCSPISGHRSVSWYQQTPGQGLQFLFEYFSETQRNKGNFPGRFSGRQFSNSRSEMNVSTLELGDSALYLCASSLVRAGDEQFFGPGTRLTVL.

This rearrangement joins TRBV29-1 to TRBJ2-7; no clear D. CDR1 is SQVTM and CDR2 is ANQGSEA in the germline V gene. The CDR3 has 13 residues. The V gene lost 4 bases and the J gene lost 7 bases, with 17 bases spanning the gap. CDR3 sequence reads: CSVGPGAADEQYF. The CDR3 nucleotides read TGCAGCGTTGGGCCAGGTGCGGCTGATGAGCAGTACTTC.